This T cell receptor beta chain was identified in a study of early T cells in non-severe SARS-CoV-2 infection. Germline CDR1 is DFQATT and CDR2 is SNEGSKA (reference sequence). The CDR3 runs 16 residues. Deletions cut 0 bases from V and 0 bases from J, with 12 bases between. TCRdb re-called the 5' RACE reads with MiXCR, one entry per CDR3 protein. The sample lists 80,000 to 95,000 distinct CDR3 sequences, 16% seen once, with approximately 5.1% in the top ten. The rearrangement joins TRBV20-1 to TRBJ2-1, with a possible D match to TRBD1 (5 bases). The receptor's source is an adult who was a healthcare worker with PCR-confirmed SARS-CoV-2 infection or an uninfected control (not recorded which). The sample was whole blood, taken at baseline. CDR3 coding DNA: TGCAGTGCTAGAGATCCATCAGGGTACTCCTACAATGAGCAGTTCTTC. This encodes CSARDPSGYSYNEQFF.